The 26 T cell receptor beta chains listed next were all sequenced from one sample in a study of OX40 agonist ivuxolimab in advanced cancers. Assay used: immunoSEQ multiplex PCR; TCRdb lists only in-frame clones, some missing. Here the sample spans just over 50,000 clones, about 88% being singletons. This sample comprised CD4+ or CD8+ T cells sorted from blood, obtained in a trial of the OX40 agonist ivuxolimab. Receptors originate from an adult with an advanced solid tumor such as melanoma, head and neck, liver or kidney cancer.

This clone is a singleton in its sample. This chain connects TRBV7-8 to TRBJ1-6; D not resolved. The V and J ends lost 0 bases and 7 bases respectively, with 4 bases between them. Germline assignment: CDR1 SGHVS and CDR2 FQNEAQ. The CDR3 spans 13 residues. Here the CDR3 reads CASSLAGNSPLHF. The CDR3 bases are TGTGCCAGCAGCTTAGCGGGAAATTCACCCCTCCACTTT.

This chain joins TRBV5-6 and TRBJ2-1; D perhaps matches TRBD2 (5 bases). The length of the CDR3 is 14 residues. Trimming stripped 0 bases from V and 4 bases from J, with 8 bases between. The germline CDR1 and CDR2 sequences are SGHDT and YYEEEE. DNA of the CDR3: TGTGCCAGCAGCTTGGCGGGAAATTACAATGAGCAGTTCTTC. Residues: CASSLAGNYNEQFF. The complete variable domain, with remaining parts taken from reference TRBV5-6 and TRBJ2-1, reads DAGVTQSPTHLIKTRGQQVTLRCSPKSGHDTVSWYQQALGQGPQFIFQYYEEEERQRGNFPDRFSGHQFPNYSSELNVNALLLGDSALYLCASSLAGNYNEQFFGPGTRLTVL.

The chain has TRBV19 and TRBJ1-5, with D possibly being TRBD1 (5 bases). The germline CDR1 and CDR2 sequences are LNHDA and SQIVND (reference sequence). V was trimmed by 5 bases and J by 0 bases, leaving 8 bases between them. The CDR3 covers 14 residues. DNA for the CDR3: TGTGCCAGTAGTCCGGGACTTAGCAATCAGCCCCAGCATTTT. Amino acid sequence: CASSPGLSNQPQHF.

This chain joins TRBV5-6 and TRBJ2-7, with 12 bases matching TRBD2. Trimming at V came to 7 bases and at J to 6 bases, leaving 11 bases not matched to a gene. CDR3 size: 15 residues. Per germline, CDR1 SGHDT and CDR2 YYEEEE. The CDR3 loop reads CASCGWTSGASEQYF. CDR3 DNA sequence: TGTGCCAGCTGCGGTTGGACTAGCGGGGCGAGCGAGCAGTACTTC.

This rearrangement joins TRBV14 to TRBJ1-3; the D gene is possibly TRBD1 (5 bases). The CDR3 has 15 amino acids. Germline loops: CDR1 SGHDN, CDR2 FVKESK. The V end lost 5 bases, the J end lost 4 bases, and 15 bases lay between the germline ends. CDR3: CASSWGLGSGNTIYF. In nucleotides, the CDR3 is TGTGCCAGCAGCTGGGGCCTGGGCTCCGGAAACACCATATATTTT.

J is TRBJ2-5 and V is TRBV15, with 12 bases matching TRBD2. Germline V lookup: CDR1 LNHNV, CDR2 YYDKDF (reference sequence). V was pared by 1 base and J by 3 bases, with 3 bases of the junction left unmatched. CDR3 length equals 16 residues. This CDR3 is CATSRASSGGEETQYF. The CDR3, as DNA: TGTGCCACCAGCAGAGCTTCTAGCGGGGGGGAAGAGACCCAGTACTTC.

The V call is TRBV2, the J call TRBJ2-1; TRBD2 might be the D (6 bases). Per the germline V gene, CDR1 is SNHLY and CDR2 is FYNNEI. CDR3 length: 12 amino acids. Trimming took 2 bases from V and 8 from J, leaving 7 bases between them. The CDR3 protein is CASSESGDEQFF. In nucleotides, the CDR3 is TGTGCCAGCAGTGAATCGGGGGATGAGCAGTTCTTC.

The rearrangement links TRBV4-2 to TRBJ2-3; possibly TRBD2 for D (5 bases). The V end was cut by 1 base, the J end by 2 bases, with 10 bases between. Germline loops: CDR1 LGHNA, CDR2 YNFKEQ. The CDR3 sequence is 15 residues long. The CDR3 DNA sequence: TGTGCCAGCAGCCAAGGGGCCGGGAACACAGATACGCAGTATTTT. This codes for CASSQGAGNTDTQYF.

V and J are TRBV7-6 and TRBJ2-3; either TRBD1 or TRBD2 may supply D (6 bases each). V lost 1 base and J 3 bases, leaving 11 bases between the germline ends. Germline CDR1 and CDR2: SGHVS and FNYEAQ. The CDR3 loop spans 15 amino acids. DNA of the CDR3: TGTGCCAGCAGCTTAGTAGGGGGGCAGACAGATACGCAGTATTTT. It is translated as CASSLVGGQTDTQYF.

The CDR3 here is CASRRGAALYEQYF. DNA for the CDR3: TGTGCCAGCAGGAGGGGAGCTGCTCTCTACGAGCAGTACTTC. The chain joins TRBV27 to TRBJ2-7; D is perhaps TRBD1 or TRBD2 (5 bases each). The CDR3 length is 14 residues. Trimming shortened V by 6 bases and J by 3 bases, and 15 bases separated the two germline ends. Per germline, CDR1 MNHEY and CDR2 SMNVEV (reference sequence).

The chain links TRBV18 to TRBJ2-3, with a possible D match to TRBD2 (5 bases). V was clipped by 2 bases and J by 1 base, with 7 bases between them. CDR3 size: 14 residues. Per germline, CDR1 KGHSH and CDR2 LQKENI. The CDR3 loop reads CASSPGGGTDTQYF. The CDR3 DNA sequence: TGTGCCAGCTCACCAGGAGGTGGCACAGATACGCAGTATTTT.

The chain is built from TRBV2 and TRBJ2-5; the match to TRBD1 covers 7 bases. Trimming took 4 bases from V and 4 from J; bases not matched to a gene: 12. Germline V gives CDR1 SNHLY, CDR2 FYNNEI. CDR3 length: 16 amino acids. The CDR3 DNA sequence: TGTGCCAGCAGTGCCTCCAGGACAGGCACAGGAGAGACCCAGTACTTC. It translates to CASSASRTGTGETQYF.

This clone was recorded once. The chain has TRBV4-1 and TRBJ2-7; 14 bases line up with TRBD2. The CDR3 is 15 residues long. The J segment lost 7 bases and the V segment lost 4 bases, leaving 6 bases of the junction unmatched. Germline assignment: CDR1 MGHRA and CDR2 YSYEKL. The DNA for the CDR3 is TGCGCCAGCAGCCCTCCGGGACTAGCGGGAGAAGAGCAGTACTTC. Protein product: CASSPPGLAGEEQYF.

The rearrangement links TRBV4-1 to TRBJ2-1; a possible D gene is TRBD2 (7 bases). Germline V gene lookup returns CDR1 MGHRA and CDR2 YSYEKL. CDR3 length: 15 residues. Trimming removed 3 bases from V and 4 bases from J, with 13 bases in between. In nucleotides, the CDR3 is TGCGCCAGCAGCCAGGGGGGCGGGAGTTACAATGAGCAGTTCTTC. It specifies CASSQGGGSYNEQFF.

The V call is TRBV5-1, the J call TRBJ2-3, with 11 bases identical to TRBD1. This CDR3 has 17 amino acids. Germline CDR1 SGHRS, CDR2 YFSETQ. With V trimmed by 0 bases and J by 2 bases, 5 bases remained unmatched. The CDR3 nucleotides read TGCGCCAGCAGCTTGGGGACAGGGGGCTCTAACACAGATACGCAGTATTTT. Amino acids: CASSLGTGGSNTDTQYF.

The CDR3 DNA follows: TGTGCCAGCAGCCCCCGCCAGGGAAGTGGAACTGAAGCTTTCTTT. Translation: CASSPRQGSGTEAFF. The V and J genes are TRBV14 and TRBJ1-1, with TRBD1 as a possible D gene (5 bases). This CDR3 is built from 15 residues. Trimming took 4 bases from V and 5 from J, leaving 17 bases between them. The germline V gene encodes CDR1 SGHDN and CDR2 FVKESK.

The CDR3 nucleotides are TGTGCCATCAGTGGTGAAGAGACCCAGTACTTC. It translates to CAISGEETQYF. The gene calls are TRBV10-3 and TRBJ2-5; D not resolved. V was cut by 4 bases and J by 3 bases, with 3 bases left in between. This CDR3 has 11 amino acids. The germline gives CDR1 ENHRY, CDR2 SYGVKD.

This clone is a singleton in its sample. The chain recombines TRBV25-1 with TRBJ2-2; 9 positions match TRBD1. J gave up 5 bases and V 6 bases, and 4 bases lay outside the gene matches. The CDR3 runs to 14 residues. Looked up from germline, CDR1 is MGHDK and CDR2 is SYGVNS. The CDR3 region has the DNA TGTGCCAGCAGGGGGACAGGGAGAACCGGGGAGCTGTTTTTT. Protein product: CASRGTGRTGELFF.

The rearrangement joins TRBV19 to TRBJ2-1; D is possibly TRBD1 (5 bases). Trimming cost V 6 bases and J 3 bases, with 15 bases left between them. This CDR3 region has 15 residues. Germline CDR1 and CDR2: LNHDA and SQIVND (reference sequence). CDR3: CASRSGRAYYNEQFF. As DNA, the CDR3 is TGTGCCAGTAGGTCTGGCAGGGCTTACTACAATGAGCAGTTCTTC.

This clone was seen a single time. The CDR3 coding sequence is TGTGCCAGCAGCTTGGAGGGGGCCTCAGATACGCAGTATTTT. Translating it yields CASSLEGASDTQYF. This chain links TRBV5-5 with TRBJ2-3; 7 nucleotides agree with TRBD1. The CDR3 is made up of 14 amino acids. V was clipped by 0 bases and J by 4 bases; unmatched bases: 2. Per the germline V gene, CDR1 is SGHKS and CDR2 is YYEKEE (reference sequence).

This chain links TRBV7-3 with TRBJ2-2; TRBD2 matches at 7 bases. The germline gives CDR1 SGHTA, CDR2 FQGTGA. The CDR3 totals 13 residues. V lost 9 bases to trimming and J lost 4 bases; unmatched junction nucleotides: 5. CDR3 coding DNA: TGTGCCAGTAAAGCGGGGCCCACCGGGGAGCTGTTTTTT. Its protein is CASKAGPTGELFF.

V usage is TRBV7-2 and J usage is TRBJ1-1; 7 positions agree with TRBD1. Germline assignment: CDR1 SGHTA and CDR2 FQGNSA. The CDR3 has 15 amino acids. Losses at the gene ends were 1 base for V and 5 bases for J; bases not matched to a gene: 7. Here the CDR3 DNA reads TGTGCCAGCAGCTTAGTTGGGTCAGGGGGAACTGAAGCTTTCTTT. Encoded protein: CASSLVGSGGTEAFF. Full variable domain (remainder filled in from reference TRBV7-2 and TRBJ1-1): GAGVSQSPSNKVTEKGKDVELRCDPISGHTALYWYRQSLGQGLEFLIYFQGNSAPDKSGLPSDRFSAERTGGSVSTLTIQRTQQEDSAVYLCASSLVGSGGTEAFFGQGTRLTVV.

The chain has TRBV9 and TRBJ1-5, with 8 bases that match TRBD1. V gave up 4 bases and J gave up 5 bases; unmatched junction bases: 11. Germline V gene lookup returns CDR1 SGDLS and CDR2 YYNGEE. The CDR3 runs to 16 residues. The CDR3 sequence is CASSPDPGQGYQPQHF. DNA for the CDR3: TGTGCCAGCAGCCCAGACCCTGGACAGGGTTATCAGCCCCAGCATTTT.

The V and J genes are TRBV6-1 and TRBJ1-1, with TRBD1 matching over 9 bases. The germline gives CDR1 MNHNS, CDR2 SASEGT. V was clipped by 1 base and J by 4 bases; unmatched bases: 4. There are 15 residues in the CDR3. DNA of the CDR3: TGTGCCAGCAGTGAAGGGGGACAGGGAGGCACTGAAGCTTTCTTT. Translating it yields CASSEGGQGGTEAFF.

The CDR3 spells CASSPGQTRTDTQYF. The CDR3, as DNA: TGTGCCAGCAGCCCAGGACAGACCCGCACAGATACGCAGTATTTT. The chain combines TRBV5-8 with TRBJ2-3, with D possibly TRBD1 on 6 matching bases. The germline V and J ends were trimmed by 4 bases and 1 base, with 13 bases remaining between them. The germline V gene encodes CDR1 SGHTS and CDR2 YDEGEE. This CDR3 is 15 amino acids long. Full variable domain (missing parts from reference TRBV5-8 and TRBJ2-3): EAGVTQSPTHLIKTRGQQATLRCSPISGHTSVYWYQQALGLGLQFLLWYDEGEERNRGNFPPRFSGRQFPNYSSELNVNALELEDSALYLCASSPGQTRTDTQYFGPGTRLTVL.

The chain combines TRBV5-6 with TRBJ1-5; perhaps TRBD1 as D (5 bases). Deletions cut 0 bases from V and 12 bases from J, with 13 bases between. The CDR3 contains 13 residues. CDR1 SGHDT and CDR2 YYEEEE come from the germline V gene. This CDR3 is CASSLGGGWLQHF. The CDR3 nucleotides are TGTGCCAGCAGCTTGGGTGGGGGTTGGCTCCAGCATTTT.